This T cell receptor beta chain originates from a study of blood T cell repertoires in COVID-19. Study summary: T cells, B-cell-depleted T cells, or PBMCs supplied cDNA or gDNA.

Per the authors' pipeline: The assay estimated nucleated cells by amplifying reference gene primers. Sequenced by immunoSEQ multiplex PCR; TCRdb stores in-frame clones only, minus some. The D gene and trimming were derived from the DNA, and the V and J assignments and clone size from that table. The sample includes almost 35,000 clones, over 70% of them seen just once. This CDR3 region has 17 residues. Per the germline V gene, CDR1 is GTSNPN and CDR2 is SVGIG (reference sequence). After removal of 1 base from V and 1 base from J, the junction contained 9 bases not matched to a gene. The chain combines TRBV30 with TRBJ2-5, with 10 bases aligning to TRBD1. The TCR originated in an elderly man with acute or convalescent COVID-19. The sequencing input was peripheral blood. The CDR3 DNA sequence: TGTGCCTGGAGTGCCTACGCTCGGGACAGGGGCCAAGAGACCCAGTACTTC. Protein: CAWSAYARDRGQETQYF.